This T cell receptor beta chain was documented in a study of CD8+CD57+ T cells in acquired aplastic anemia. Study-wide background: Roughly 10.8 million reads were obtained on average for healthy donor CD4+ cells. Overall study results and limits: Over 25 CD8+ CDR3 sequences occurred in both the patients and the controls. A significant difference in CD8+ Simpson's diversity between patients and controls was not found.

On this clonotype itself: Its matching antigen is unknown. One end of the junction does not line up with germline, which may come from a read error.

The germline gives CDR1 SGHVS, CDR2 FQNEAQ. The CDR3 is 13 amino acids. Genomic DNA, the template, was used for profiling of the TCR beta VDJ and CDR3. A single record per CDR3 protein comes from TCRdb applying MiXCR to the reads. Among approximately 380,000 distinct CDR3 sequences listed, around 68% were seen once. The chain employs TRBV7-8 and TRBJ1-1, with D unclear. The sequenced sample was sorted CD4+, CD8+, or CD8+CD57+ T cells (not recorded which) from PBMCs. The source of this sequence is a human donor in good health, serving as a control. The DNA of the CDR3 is TGTGCCAGCAGCGCGCCGGTGCTCACTGCAGCTTTCTTT. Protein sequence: CASSAPVLTAAFF. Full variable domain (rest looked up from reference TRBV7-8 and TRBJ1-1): GAGVSQSPRYKVAKRGQDVALRCDPISGHVSLFWYQQALGQGPEFLTYFQNEAQLDKSGLPSDRFFAERPEGSVSTLKIQRTQQEDSAVYLCASSAPVLTAAFFGQGTRLTVV.